A selection of T cell receptor beta chains follows, all from one sample in a study of OX40 agonist ivuxolimab in advanced cancers. Here immunoSEQ multiplex PCR was the method, and the copy in TCRdb shows in-frame clones only, minus some. The sample has approximately 9,800 clones, over 65% seen once. The material sequenced was CD4+ or CD8+ T cells sorted from blood, taken in a trial of the OX40 agonist ivuxolimab. All receptors derive from an adult with an advanced solid tumor such as melanoma, head and neck, liver or kidney cancer. Each CDR3 is given with its conserved first and last residue. Each record gives: D gene, V gene, clone size, J gene, CDR3 DNA, CDR3 protein. D genes are given only for firm matches. Rows may omit the clone size; those that give it use once, few, many or a size class.

D gene: .; V gene: TRBV28; clone size: .; J gene: TRBJ2-1; CDR3 DNA: TGTGCCAGCAGTTTATCCAGGGTGAATGAGCAGTTCTTC; CDR3 protein: CASSLSRVNEQFF
D gene: TRBD2; V gene: TRBV9; clone size: .; J gene: TRBJ2-3; CDR3 DNA: TGTGCCAGCAGTGTCCCCACTAGCGGGAGGGCCAGAGATACGCAGTATTTT; CDR3 protein: CASSVPTSGRARDTQYF
D gene: .; V gene: TRBV6-1; clone size: .; J gene: TRBJ1-1; CDR3 DNA: TGTGCCAGCAGTCCCTCCGGGCCGGGGGGTATCTTT; CDR3 protein: CASSPSGPGGIF
D gene: .; V gene: TRBV7-9; clone size: medium-sized; J gene: TRBJ2-3; CDR3 DNA: TGTGCCAGCAGCTTAGGGACAGATACGCAGTATTTT; CDR3 protein: CASSLGTDTQYF
D gene: .; V gene: TRBV28; clone size: .; J gene: TRBJ1-1; CDR3 DNA: TGTGCCAGCAGGGACTTCATGAACACTGAAGCTTTCTTT; CDR3 protein: CASRDFMNTEAFF
D gene: TRBD2; V gene: TRBV11-2; clone size: .; J gene: TRBJ2-5; CDR3 DNA: TGTGCCAGCAGCTTTGGTAGCGGGAGGGCGAGGGAGACCCAGTACTTC; CDR3 protein: CASSFGSGRARETQYF
D gene: TRBD2; V gene: TRBV7-8; clone size: .; J gene: TRBJ2-2; CDR3 DNA: TGTGCCAGCAGCTTAGCCAGCGGGATGAACACCGGGGAGCTGTTTTTT; CDR3 protein: CASSLASGMNTGELFF
D gene: TRBD1; V gene: TRBV19; clone size: .; J gene: TRBJ2-2; CDR3 DNA: TGTGCCAGTAGTATCCAGGGGGCGGCCGGGGAGCTGTTTTTT; CDR3 protein: CASSIQGAAGELFF
D gene: TRBD1; V gene: TRBV25-1; clone size: .; J gene: TRBJ2-7; CDR3 DNA: TGTGCCAGCAAACCCGGGACAGGGCCCTACGAGCAGTACTTC; CDR3 protein: CASKPGTGPYEQYF
D gene: .; V gene: TRBV5-4; clone size: once; J gene: TRBJ2-7; CDR3 DNA: TGTGCCAGCAGCTTGGTCCTTACTCGCGAGCAGTACTTC; CDR3 protein: CASSLVLTREQYF
D gene: TRBD2; V gene: TRBV28; clone size: .; J gene: TRBJ2-7; CDR3 DNA: TGTGCCAGCACCAGAGCGGGGCAGCGGAGCTACGAGCAGTACTTC; CDR3 protein: CASTRAGQRSYEQYF
D gene: .; V gene: TRBV10-2; clone size: .; J gene: TRBJ2-7; CDR3 DNA: TGCGCCAGCAGTGAGGCTAGCCTCAGCTCCTACGAGCAGTACTTC; CDR3 protein: CASSEASLSSYEQYF
D gene: .; V gene: TRBV13; clone size: .; J gene: TRBJ2-4; CDR3 DNA: TGTGCCAGCAGCCTCCGGACGGGCAAAAACATTCAGTACTTC; CDR3 protein: CASSLRTGKNIQYF
D gene: .; V gene: TRBV2; clone size: .; J gene: TRBJ2-3; CDR3 DNA: TGTGCCGTAGGGCAGAGGCCAGATACGCAGTATTTT; CDR3 protein: CAVGQRPDTQYF
D gene: TRBD2; V gene: TRBV7-8; clone size: .; J gene: TRBJ2-3; CDR3 DNA: TGTGCCAGCACTTACGGGACTAGTATCACAGATACGCAGTATTTT; CDR3 protein: CASTYGTSITDTQYF
D gene: .; V gene: TRBV9; clone size: medium-sized; J gene: TRBJ2-7; CDR3 DNA: TGTGCCAGCAGCGTCGGCGGGGACTCCTACGAGCAGTACTTC; CDR3 protein: CASSVGGDSYEQYF
D gene: TRBD1; V gene: TRBV27; clone size: medium-sized; J gene: TRBJ2-7; CDR3 DNA: TGTGCCAGCAGGTCGAGCCCGGGACAGACATACGAGCAGTACTTC; CDR3 protein: CASRSSPGQTYEQYF
D gene: .; V gene: TRBV27; clone size: few; J gene: TRBJ2-5; CDR3 DNA: TGTGCCAGCAGTAAGAACCCCCCTAGCAGAGAGACCCAGTACTTC; CDR3 protein: CASSKNPPSRETQYF
D gene: TRBD2; V gene: TRBV2; clone size: .; J gene: TRBJ2-5; CDR3 DNA: TGTGCCACCGCCCTGTCTGCGGGAGTTCCCCAAGAGACCCAGTACTTC; CDR3 protein: CATALSAGVPQETQYF
D gene: .; V gene: TRBV6-1; clone size: .; J gene: TRBJ2-5; CDR3 DNA: TGTGCCAGCAGTGAAGAGGTTCGGGGCCATGAGGAGACCCAGTACTTC; CDR3 protein: CASSEEVRGHEETQYF
D gene: TRBD2; V gene: TRBV11-1; clone size: .; J gene: TRBJ2-5; CDR3 DNA: TGTGCCAGCAGCTTAGCGGGAGGGCAAGAGACCCAGTACTTC; CDR3 protein: CASSLAGGQETQYF
D gene: TRBD2; V gene: TRBV7-3; clone size: .; J gene: TRBJ2-4; CDR3 DNA: TGTGCCAGCAGCTTCCCGGGACTAGCCGGCCTAGCCAAAAACATTCAGTACTTC; CDR3 protein: CASSFPGLAGLAKNIQYF
D gene: TRBD2; V gene: TRBV6-4; clone size: .; J gene: TRBJ2-6; CDR3 DNA: TGTGCCAGCAGTGACTTCGGCCGGGGGGAAGGGGCCAACGTCCTGACTTTC; CDR3 protein: CASSDFGRGEGANVLTF
D gene: TRBD2; V gene: TRBV6-5; clone size: .; J gene: TRBJ2-1; CDR3 DNA: TGTGCCAGCAGTTTACTAGCGGGAGGGGTGGAGCAGTTCTTC; CDR3 protein: CASSLLAGGVEQFF
D gene: .; V gene: TRBV5-6; clone size: few; J gene: TRBJ1-1; CDR3 DNA: TGTGCCAGCAGCTTGGGAGGGCGGACAAAAAACACTGAAGCTTTCTTT; CDR3 protein: CASSLGGRTKNTEAFF
D gene: .; V gene: TRBV4-1; clone size: .; J gene: TRBJ1-2; CDR3 DNA: TGCGCCAGCAGCCTCGTGGGCTATGGCTACACCTTC; CDR3 protein: CASSLVGYGYTF
D gene: .; V gene: TRBV5-1; clone size: .; J gene: TRBJ2-7; CDR3 DNA: TGCGCCAGCAGCTTCGGTAGCGGATTCAACGAGCAGTACTTC; CDR3 protein: CASSFGSGFNEQYF
D gene: .; V gene: TRBV18; clone size: .; J gene: TRBJ2-1; CDR3 DNA: TGTGCCAGTACCCCGGGGGATGAGCAGTTCTTC; CDR3 protein: CASTPGDEQFF
D gene: TRBD2; V gene: TRBV7-9; clone size: .; J gene: TRBJ2-1; CDR3 DNA: TGTGCCAGCAGCCGAAGCGGGACTAGCGGGAGGGGGGCGCGCAATGAGCAGTTCTTC; CDR3 protein: CASSRSGTSGRGARNEQFF
D gene: TRBD1; V gene: TRBV5-6; clone size: .; J gene: TRBJ1-5; CDR3 DNA: TGTGCCAGCAGCTTGTCGGGACAGGGTTACAATCAGCCCCAGCATTTT; CDR3 protein: CASSLSGQGYNQPQHF